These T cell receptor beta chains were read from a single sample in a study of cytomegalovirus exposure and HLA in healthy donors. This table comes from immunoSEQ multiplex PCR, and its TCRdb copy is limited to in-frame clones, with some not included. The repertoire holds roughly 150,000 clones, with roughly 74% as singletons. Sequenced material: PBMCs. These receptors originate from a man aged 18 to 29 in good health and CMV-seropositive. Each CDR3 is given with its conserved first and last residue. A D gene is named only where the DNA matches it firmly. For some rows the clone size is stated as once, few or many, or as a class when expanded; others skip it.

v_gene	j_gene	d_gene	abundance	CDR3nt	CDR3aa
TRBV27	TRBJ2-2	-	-	TGTGCCAGCAGTTTCTCTGTCCCGAACACCGGGGAGCTGTTTTTT	CASSFSVPNTGELFF
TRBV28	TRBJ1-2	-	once	TGTGCCGGACAATTGGCAGGGAACTATGGCTACACCTTC	CAGQLAGNYGYTF
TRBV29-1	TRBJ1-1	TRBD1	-	TGCAGCGTTGAGCTGACAGGGACTCTAAACACTGAAGCTTTCTTT	CSVELTGTLNTEAFF
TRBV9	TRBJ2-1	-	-	TGTGCCAGCAGCGTAGACGCTTTTGGGGGCGGTCGAGAGGGTGAGCAGTTCTTC	CASSVDAFGGGREGEQFF
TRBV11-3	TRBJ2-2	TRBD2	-	TGTGCCAGCAGCTTTACTCGGCCCAGCGGGAAAGTTACCGGGGAGCTGTTTTTT	CASSFTRPSGKVTGELFF
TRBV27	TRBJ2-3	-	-	TGTGCCAGCAGTCCCACACCGTACGTCTTTGGCACAGATACGCAGTATTTT	CASSPTPYVFGTDTQYF
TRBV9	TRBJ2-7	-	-	TGTGCCAGCAGCGAAAAAGGGGCGCCCTACGAGCAGTACTTC	CASSEKGAPYEQYF
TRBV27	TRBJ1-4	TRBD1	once	TGTGCCAGCAGTAGGGGACAGATTAATGAAAAACTGTTTTTT	CASSRGQINEKLFF
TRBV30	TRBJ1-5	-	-	TGTGCCTGGAGTGGGGGAGCAACAGGCAATCAGCCCCAGCATTTT	CAWSGGATGNQPQHF
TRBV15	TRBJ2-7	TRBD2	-	TGTGCCACCAGCAGAGCCCGACTAGCGGGACTCGACGAGCAGTACTTC	CATSRARLAGLDEQYF
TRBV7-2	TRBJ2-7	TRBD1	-	TGTGCCAGCAGCTACAGGGGCTACGAGCAGTACTTC	CASSYRGYEQYF
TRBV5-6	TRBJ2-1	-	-	TGTGCCAGCAGCTTGCAGGGTCGGTACAATGAGCAGTTCTTC	CASSLQGRYNEQFF
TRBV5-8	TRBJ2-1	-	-	TGTGCCAGCAGCCCGGGACTCGCCGCGCGTATTGGTGAGCAGTTCTTC	CASSPGLAARIGEQFF
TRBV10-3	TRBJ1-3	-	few	TGTGCCATCAGCGTTAGAACTGGAAACACCATATATTTT	CAISVRTGNTIYF
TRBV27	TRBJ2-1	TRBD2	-	TGTGCCAGCAGTTTACCGGGACTAGCGGGAGCATTTTCGGGAGAGCAGTTCTTC	CASSLPGLAGAFSGEQFF
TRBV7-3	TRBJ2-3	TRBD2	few	TGTGCCAGCAGCCAAGCGGGAGCAAGCACAGATACGCAGTATTTT	CASSQAGASTDTQYF
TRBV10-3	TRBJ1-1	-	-	TGTGCCACTACCCCTAGCAGCATGAACACTGAAGCTTTCTTT	CATTPSSMNTEAFF
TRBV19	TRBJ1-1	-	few	TGTGCCAGTAGTAGGGAGGGCCCCCGCCCCGAAGCTTTCTTT	CASSREGPRPEAFF
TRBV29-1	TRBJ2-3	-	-	TGCAGCGTTGAAGGTCAGGGCTACTCAGATACGCAGTATTTT	CSVEGQGYSDTQYF
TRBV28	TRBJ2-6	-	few	TGTGCCAGCAGTTTATGGGGCGCTTCGACTGGGGCCAACGTCCTGACTTTC	CASSLWGASTGANVLTF
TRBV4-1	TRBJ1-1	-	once	TGCGCCAGCAGCCAAGATCCAGGGGCAGGCACTGAAGCTTTCTTT	CASSQDPGAGTEAFF
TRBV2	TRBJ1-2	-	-	TGTGCCAGTATTAGTCCTCCCAAGATGGATGGCTACACCTTC	CASISPPKMDGYTF
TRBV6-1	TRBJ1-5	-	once	TGTGCCAGCAGTGAAGCGCGGGTGGTGGCTTTTCAGCCCCAGCATTTT	CASSEARVVAFQPQHF
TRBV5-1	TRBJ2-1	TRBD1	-	TGCGCCAGCAGCTTGGCCCCGACAGGGATCTCCTACAATGAGCAGTTCTTC	CASSLAPTGISYNEQFF
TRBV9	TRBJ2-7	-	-	TGTGCCAGCAGCGCCGTCGGAGCGGCCTCCTACGAGCAGTACTTC	CASSAVGAASYEQYF
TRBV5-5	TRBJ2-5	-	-	TGTGCCAGCAGCTTGGTTGGCGGTCAAGAGACCCAGTACTTC	CASSLVGGQETQYF
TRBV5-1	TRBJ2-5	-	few	TGCGCCAGCAGCTTATGGTTGTTGGGCGAGGGAGAGACCCAGTACTTC	CASSLWLLGEGETQYF
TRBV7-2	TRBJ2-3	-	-	TGTGCCAGCAGCCATCCAATCGGCGGTACTGACTTCACAGATACGCAGTATTTT	CASSHPIGGTDFTDTQYF
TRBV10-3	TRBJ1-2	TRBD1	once	TGTGCCATCAGTGAGTCGACAGGGGGCGATGGCTACACCTTC	CAISESTGGDGYTF
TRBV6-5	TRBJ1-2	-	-	TGTGCCAGCACCGCCTCAGGGGACTATGGCTACACCTTC	CASTASGDYGYTF
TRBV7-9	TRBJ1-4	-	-	TGTGCCAGCAGCTTAGTGGCAACGCGGGGTGAAAAACTGTTTTTT	CASSLVATRGEKLFF
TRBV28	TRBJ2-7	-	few	TGTGCCACCCATCGAGCGGATTACCCCTACGAGCAGTACTTC	CATHRADYPYEQYF
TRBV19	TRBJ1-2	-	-	TGTGCCAGTAATACAGGGACCTATGGCTACACCTTC	CASNTGTYGYTF
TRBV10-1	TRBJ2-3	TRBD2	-	TGCGCCAGCAGTGGACGGCTAGCGGGAGGTCCAGATACGCAGTATTTT	CASSGRLAGGPDTQYF
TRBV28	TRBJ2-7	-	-	TGTGCCAGCAGGATCCAGGGTCACGAGCAGTACTTC	CASRIQGHEQYF
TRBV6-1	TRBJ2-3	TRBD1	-	TGTGCCAGCAGAACCCCGGGACAGGCGACAGATACGCAGTGTTTT	CASRTPGQATDTQCF
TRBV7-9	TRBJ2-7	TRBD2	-	TGTGCCAGCAGCTCACTAGCGGGAGACTACGAGCAGTACTTC	CASSSLAGDYEQYF
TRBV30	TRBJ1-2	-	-	TGTGCCTGGAGCCGACTCGGAACGGACTATGGCTACACCTTC	CAWSRLGTDYGYTF
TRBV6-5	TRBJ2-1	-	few	TGTGCCAGCAGTTCCTTTCGGGGAAATGAGCAGTTCTTC	CASSSFRGNEQFF
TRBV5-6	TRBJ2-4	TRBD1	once	TGTGCCAGCAGCAGACAGGGGGAAAACATTCAGTACTTC	CASSRQGENIQYF
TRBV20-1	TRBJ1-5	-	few	TGCAGTGCCGCTAGTGATCAGCCCCAGCATTTT	CSAASDQPQHF
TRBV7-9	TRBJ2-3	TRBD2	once	TGTGCCAGCAGCCCAACGGGGGGGAGCACAGATACGCAGTATTTT	CASSPTGGSTDTQYF
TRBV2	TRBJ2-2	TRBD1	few	TGTGCCAGCAGTGTTTACCGGGACAGAGCGAACACCGGGGAGCTGTTTTTT	CASSVYRDRANTGELFF
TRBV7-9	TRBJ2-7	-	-	TGTGCCAGCAACGTAATCAGCGAGCAGTACTTC	CASNVISEQYF
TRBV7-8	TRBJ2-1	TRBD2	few	TGTGCCAGCAGCTCGGGACTAGCGGGAGTTCTCTACAATGAGCAGTTCTTC	CASSSGLAGVLYNEQFF
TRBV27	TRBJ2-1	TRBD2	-	TGTGCCAGCCGTACCGGGACTAGCGGGAGTATCCCCCTAAATGAGCAGTTCTTC	CASRTGTSGSIPLNEQFF
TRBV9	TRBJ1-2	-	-	TGTGCCAGCAGCCCCCGGGAAGGGGGTATCTATGGCTACACCTTC	CASSPREGGIYGYTF
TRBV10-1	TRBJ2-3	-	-	TGCGCCAGCAGTGAGAGTAGCGGTATCCAGACAGATACGCAGTATTTT	CASSESSGIQTDTQYF
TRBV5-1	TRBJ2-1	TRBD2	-	TGCGCCAGCAGCCCGTTGTGGGAGGGGAACAATGAGCAGTTCTTC	CASSPLWEGNNEQFF
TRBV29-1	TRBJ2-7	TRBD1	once	TGCAGCTGGACAGGGATTGGTGACGAGCAGTACTTC	CSWTGIGDEQYF
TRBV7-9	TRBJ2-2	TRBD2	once	TGTGCCAGCAGCCTCCAGGGAGGGGAGGCCGGGGAGCTGTTTTTT	CASSLQGGEAGELFF
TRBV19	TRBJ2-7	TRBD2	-	TGTGCCAGTAGTCCCATACTAGCGGGAGTCGGCGAGCAGTACTTC	CASSPILAGVGEQYF
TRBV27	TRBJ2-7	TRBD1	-	TGTGCCAGCAGCCCAAGTAAAAGGACAGGGGACTACGAGCAGTACTTC	CASSPSKRTGDYEQYF
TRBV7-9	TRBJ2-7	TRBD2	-	TGTTCCAGCAGCTTAACCCCCGGCCAGGGAGGGACCTACGAGCAGTACTTC	CSSSLTPGQGGTYEQYF
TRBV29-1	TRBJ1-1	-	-	TGCAGCGTACAGGGATGGGATAAATCGAACACTGAAGCTTTCTTT	CSVQGWDKSNTEAFF